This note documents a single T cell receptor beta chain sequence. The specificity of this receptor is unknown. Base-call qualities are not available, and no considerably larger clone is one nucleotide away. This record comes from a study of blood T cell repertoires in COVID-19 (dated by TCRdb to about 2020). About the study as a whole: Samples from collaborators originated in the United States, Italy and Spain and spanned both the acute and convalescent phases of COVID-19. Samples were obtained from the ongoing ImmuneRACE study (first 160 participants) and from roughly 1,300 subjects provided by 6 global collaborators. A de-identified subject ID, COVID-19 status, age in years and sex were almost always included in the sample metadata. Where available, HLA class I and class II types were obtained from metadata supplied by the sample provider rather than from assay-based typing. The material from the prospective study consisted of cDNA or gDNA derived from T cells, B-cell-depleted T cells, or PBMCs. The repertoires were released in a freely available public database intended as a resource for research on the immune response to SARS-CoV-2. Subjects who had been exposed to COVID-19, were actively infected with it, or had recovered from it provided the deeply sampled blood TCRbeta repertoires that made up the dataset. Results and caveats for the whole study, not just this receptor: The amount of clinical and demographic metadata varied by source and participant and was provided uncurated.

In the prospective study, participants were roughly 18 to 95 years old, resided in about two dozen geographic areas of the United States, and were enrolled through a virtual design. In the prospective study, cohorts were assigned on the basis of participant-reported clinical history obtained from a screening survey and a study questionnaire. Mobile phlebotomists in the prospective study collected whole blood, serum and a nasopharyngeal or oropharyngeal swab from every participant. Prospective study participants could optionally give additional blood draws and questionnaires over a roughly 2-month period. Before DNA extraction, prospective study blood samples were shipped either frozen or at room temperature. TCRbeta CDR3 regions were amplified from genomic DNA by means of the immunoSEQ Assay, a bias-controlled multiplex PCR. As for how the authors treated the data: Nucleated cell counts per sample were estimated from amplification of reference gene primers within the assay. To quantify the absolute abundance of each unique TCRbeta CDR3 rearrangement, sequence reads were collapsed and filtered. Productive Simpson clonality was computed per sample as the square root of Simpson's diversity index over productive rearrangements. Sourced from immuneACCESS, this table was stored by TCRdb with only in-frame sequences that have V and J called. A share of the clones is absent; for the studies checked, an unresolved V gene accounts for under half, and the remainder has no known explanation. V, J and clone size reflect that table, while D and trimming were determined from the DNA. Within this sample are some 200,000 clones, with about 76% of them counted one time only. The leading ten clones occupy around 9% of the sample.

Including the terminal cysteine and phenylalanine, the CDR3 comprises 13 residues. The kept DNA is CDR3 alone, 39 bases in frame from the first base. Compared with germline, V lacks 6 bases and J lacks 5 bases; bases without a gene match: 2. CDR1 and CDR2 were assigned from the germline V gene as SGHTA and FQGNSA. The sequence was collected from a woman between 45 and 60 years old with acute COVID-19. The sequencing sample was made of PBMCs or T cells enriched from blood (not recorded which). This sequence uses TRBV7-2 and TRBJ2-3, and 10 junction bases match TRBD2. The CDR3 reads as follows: CASSKREGDTQYF. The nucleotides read TGTGCCAGCAGTAAGCGGGAGGGAGATACGCAGTATTTT.